These 10 T cell receptor beta chains share one sample of origin, sequenced in a study of OX40 agonist ivuxolimab in advanced cancers. Assay: immunoSEQ multiplex PCR; the TCRdb copy retains only in-frame clones and omits some. The data show about 50,000 clones, approximately 92% seen once. Sample: CD4+ or CD8+ T cells sorted from blood, taken in a trial of the OX40 agonist ivuxolimab. The receptors shown here come from an adult with an advanced solid tumor such as melanoma, head and neck, liver or kidney cancer.

Only one count was recorded for this clone. This sequence joins TRBV29-1 and TRBJ1-4; D perhaps matches TRBD1 (6 bases). This CDR3 region has 15 residues. Germline V CDR1 and CDR2: SQVTM, ANQGSEA. Trimming cost V 0 bases and J 10 bases, with 18 bases left between them. The CDR3: CSVEERGQGWGKLFF. The DNA of the CDR3 is TGCAGCGTTGAAGAACGGGGGCAGGGGTGGGGAAAACTGTTTTTT.

The chain recombines TRBV27 with TRBJ1-3; D perhaps matches TRBD1 (5 bases). Trimming took off 2 bases at V and 0 bases at J, with 8 bases between the two ends. Germline V gives CDR1 MNHEY, CDR2 SMNVEV (reference sequence). The CDR3 consists of 15 residues. The CDR3 region has the DNA TGTGCCAGCAGTTTAACAGGATACTCTGGAAACACCATATATTTT. It is translated as CASSLTGYSGNTIYF.

This clone was seen once. V usage is TRBV6-5 and J usage is TRBJ1-5, with D possibly being TRBD1 (6 bases). This CDR3 region has 13 residues. The V end lost 5 bases, the J end lost 5 bases, and 10 bases lay between the germline ends. Germline loops: CDR1 MNHEY, CDR2 SVGAGI. In DNA, the CDR3 is TGTGCCAGCAGTAGGGACACAGATCAGCCCCAGCATTTT. This sequence encodes CASSRDTDQPQHF.

The chain joins TRBV11-2 to TRBJ2-5, with D possibly matching TRBD2 (6 bases). CDR1 and CDR2 (germline): SGHAT, FQNNGV. This CDR3 is built from 15 residues. The ends were cut back, 2 bases at V and 5 bases at J, with 15 bases in the middle. Written as DNA, the CDR3 is TGTGCCAGCAGCTTAAGCCGTGGAGGGTGGGAGACCCAGTACTTC. Protein sequence: CASSLSRGGWETQYF.

This clone was seen just once. CDR3 DNA sequence: TGTGCCAGCAGTCCTGGAGGAGGGTGGAATGAGCAGTTCTTC. It encodes CASSPGGGWNEQFF. This chain joins TRBV7-6 and TRBJ2-1; a weak D match, TRBD2 (6 bases). The V end was cut by 6 bases, the J end by 7 bases, with 16 bases between. The CDR3 sequence is 14 residues long. In germline, CDR1 is SGHVS, CDR2 FNYEAQ. Full variable domain (rest looked up from reference TRBV7-6 and TRBJ2-1): GAGVSQSPRYKVTKRGQDVALRCDPISGHVSLYWYRQALGQGPEFLTYFNYEAQQDKSGLPNDRFSAERPEGSISTLTIQRTEQRDSAMYRCASSPGGGWNEQFFGPGTRLTVL.

The chain has TRBV27 and TRBJ1-5; D perhaps matches TRBD1 (6 bases). V was cut by 2 bases and J by 1 base, with 9 bases left in between. CDR3 length: 15 amino acids. Germline values: CDR1 MNHEY, CDR2 SMNVEV (reference sequence). DNA of the CDR3: TGTGCCAGCAGTTTACTCGGGGGCAGCAATCAGCCCCAGCATTTT. Its translation is CASSLLGGSNQPQHF.

The chain joins TRBV4-1 to TRBJ2-1; a weak D match, TRBD2 (5 bases). CDR1 is MGHRA, CDR2 YSYEKL, per germline. The CDR3 is 18 residues long. The V gene lost 4 bases and the J gene lost 3 bases, with 22 bases spanning the gap. The CDR3 nucleotides read TGCGCCAGCAGCCTATTTCTAGCCAGTGAGACGTTCTACAATGAGCAGTTCTTC. Amino acids: CASSLFLASETFYNEQFF.

The chain has TRBV30 and TRBJ1-1; possible D gene TRBD1, 6 bases. The CDR3 spans 14 residues. The ends were cut back, 3 bases at V and 1 base at J, with 12 bases in the middle. Per germline, CDR1 GTSNPN and CDR2 SVGIG (reference sequence). In nucleotides, the CDR3 is TGTGCCTGGAGGGGGGGCAGGAAGAACACTGAAGCTTTCTTT. Protein: CAWRGGRKNTEAFF. Looking up the rest from reference TRBV30 and TRBJ1-1 gives the full variable domain: SQTIHQWPATLVQPVGSPLSLECTVEGTSNPNLYWYRQAAGRGLQLLFYSVGIGQISSEVPQNLSASRPQDRQFILSSKKLLLSDSGFYLCAWRGGRKNTEAFFGQGTRLTVV.

On this clone: Different DNA sequences within this sample yield the same CDR3. The rearrangement links TRBV6-5 to TRBJ2-7; 10 bases agree with TRBD2. Per the germline V gene, CDR1 is MNHEY and CDR2 is SVGAGI. V lost 0 bases and J lost 3; bases outside the gene matches: 2. CDR3 length: 15 amino acids. Here the CDR3 DNA reads TGTGCCAGCAGTTACTCGACTAGCGGGTTCTACGAGCAGTACTTC. Translated: CASSYSTSGFYEQYF.

V usage is TRBV4-2 and J usage is TRBJ2-7, with 11 bases aligning to TRBD2. The CDR3 sequence is 18 residues long. The V gene end was trimmed by 4 bases and the J gene end by 0 bases; junction bases not matched to a gene: 11. The germline V gene has CDR1 LGHNA and CDR2 YNFKEQ. CDR3 region: CASSLEQSSGRSSYEQYF. As DNA, the CDR3 is TGTGCCAGCAGCCTGGAACAATCTAGCGGGAGGTCCTCCTACGAGCAGTACTTC.